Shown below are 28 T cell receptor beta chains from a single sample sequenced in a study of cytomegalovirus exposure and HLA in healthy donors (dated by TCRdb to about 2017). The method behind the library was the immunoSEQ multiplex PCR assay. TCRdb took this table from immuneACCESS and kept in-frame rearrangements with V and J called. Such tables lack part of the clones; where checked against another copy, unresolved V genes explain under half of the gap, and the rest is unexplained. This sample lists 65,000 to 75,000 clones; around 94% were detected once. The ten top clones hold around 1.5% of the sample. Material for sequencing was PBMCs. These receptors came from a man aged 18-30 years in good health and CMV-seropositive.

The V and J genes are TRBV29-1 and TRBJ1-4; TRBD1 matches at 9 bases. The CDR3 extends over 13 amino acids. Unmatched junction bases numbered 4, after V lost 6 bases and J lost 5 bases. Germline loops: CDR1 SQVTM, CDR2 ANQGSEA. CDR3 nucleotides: TGCAGCGTACAGGGGGCGCGGAATGAAAAACTGTTTTTT. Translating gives CSVQGARNEKLFF.

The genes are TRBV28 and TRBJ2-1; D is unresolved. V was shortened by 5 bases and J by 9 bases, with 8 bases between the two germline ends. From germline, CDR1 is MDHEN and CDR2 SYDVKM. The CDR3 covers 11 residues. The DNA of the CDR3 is TGTGCCAGCAGTCCCCGCGGTGAGCAGTTCTTC. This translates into CASSPRGEQFF.

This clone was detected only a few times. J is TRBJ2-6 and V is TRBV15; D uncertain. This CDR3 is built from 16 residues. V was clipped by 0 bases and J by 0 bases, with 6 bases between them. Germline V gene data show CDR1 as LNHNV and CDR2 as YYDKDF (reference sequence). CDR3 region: CATSREVGSGANVLTF. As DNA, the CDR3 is TGTGCCACCAGCAGAGAAGTCGGCTCTGGGGCCAACGTCCTGACTTTC.

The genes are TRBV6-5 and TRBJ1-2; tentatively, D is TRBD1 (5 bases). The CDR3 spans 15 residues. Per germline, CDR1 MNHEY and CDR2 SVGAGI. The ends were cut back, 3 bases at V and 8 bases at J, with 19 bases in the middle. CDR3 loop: CASSYMPPQGQGYTF. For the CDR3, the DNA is TGTGCCAGCAGTTATATGCCGCCTCAGGGTCAGGGCTACACCTTC.

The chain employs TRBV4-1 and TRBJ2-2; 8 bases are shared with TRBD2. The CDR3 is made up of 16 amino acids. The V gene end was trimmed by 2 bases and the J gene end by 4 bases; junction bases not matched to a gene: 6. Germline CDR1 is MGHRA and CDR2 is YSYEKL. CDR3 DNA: TGCGCCAGCAGCCAATCTCGCCTAGCGGGCACCGGGGAGCTGTTTTTT. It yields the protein CASSQSRLAGTGELFF.

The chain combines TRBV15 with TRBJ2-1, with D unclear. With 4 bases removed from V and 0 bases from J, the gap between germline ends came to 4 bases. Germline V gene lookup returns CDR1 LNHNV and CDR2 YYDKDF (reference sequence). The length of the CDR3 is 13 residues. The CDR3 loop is CATSISSYNEQFF. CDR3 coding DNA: TGTGCCACCAGCATCAGCTCCTACAATGAGCAGTTCTTC.

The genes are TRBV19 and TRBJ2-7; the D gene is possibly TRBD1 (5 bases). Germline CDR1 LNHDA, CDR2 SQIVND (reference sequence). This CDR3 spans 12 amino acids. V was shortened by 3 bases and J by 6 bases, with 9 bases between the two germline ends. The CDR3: CASSMGPGEQYF. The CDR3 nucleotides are TGTGCCAGTAGTATGGGGCCGGGCGAGCAGTACTTC.

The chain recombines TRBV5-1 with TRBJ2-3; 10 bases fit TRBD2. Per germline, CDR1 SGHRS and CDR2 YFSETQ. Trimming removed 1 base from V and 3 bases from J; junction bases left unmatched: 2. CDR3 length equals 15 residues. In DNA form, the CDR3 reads TGCGCCAGCAGCTTGCAGCGGGGGGGGACAGATACGCAGTATTTT. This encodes CASSLQRGGTDTQYF.

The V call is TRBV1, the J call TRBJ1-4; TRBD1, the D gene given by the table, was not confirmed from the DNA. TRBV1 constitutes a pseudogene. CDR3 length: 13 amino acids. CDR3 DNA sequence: TGCACCAGCACCAGGACAGTCAATGAAAAACTGTTTTTT. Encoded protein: CTSTRTVNEKLFF.

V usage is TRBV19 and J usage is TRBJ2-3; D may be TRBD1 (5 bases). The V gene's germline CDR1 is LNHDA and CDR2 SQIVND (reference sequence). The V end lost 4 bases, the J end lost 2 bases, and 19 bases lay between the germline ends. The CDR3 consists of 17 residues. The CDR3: CASSNFGLEQDTDTQYF. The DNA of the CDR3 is TGTGCCAGTAGTAACTTCGGTTTGGAACAGGACACAGATACGCAGTATTTT.

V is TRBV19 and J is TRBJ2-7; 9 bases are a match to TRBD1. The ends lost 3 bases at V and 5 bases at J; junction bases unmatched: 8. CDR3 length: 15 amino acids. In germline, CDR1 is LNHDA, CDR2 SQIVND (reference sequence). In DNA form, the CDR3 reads TGTGCCAGTAGTATCTCCGGACAGGGGTTCGACGAGCAGTACTTC. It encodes CASSISGQGFDEQYF. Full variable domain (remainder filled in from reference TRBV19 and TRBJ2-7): DGGITQSPKYLFRKEGQNVTLSCEQNLNHDAMYWYRQDPGQGLRLIYYSQIVNDFQKGDIAEGYSVSREKKESFPLTVTSAQKNPTAFYLCASSISGQGFDEQYFGPGTRLTVT.

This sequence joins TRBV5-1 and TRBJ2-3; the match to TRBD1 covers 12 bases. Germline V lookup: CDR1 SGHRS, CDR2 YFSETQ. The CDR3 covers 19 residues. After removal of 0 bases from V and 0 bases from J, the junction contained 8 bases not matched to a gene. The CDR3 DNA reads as TGCGCCAGCAGCTTGGCTCCGGGACAGGGGGCGTCTAGCACAGATACGCAGTATTTT. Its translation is CASSLAPGQGASSTDTQYF.

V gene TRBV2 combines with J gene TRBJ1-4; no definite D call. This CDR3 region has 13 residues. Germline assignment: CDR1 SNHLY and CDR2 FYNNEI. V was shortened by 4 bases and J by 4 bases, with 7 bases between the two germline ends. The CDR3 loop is CASSALLNEKLFF. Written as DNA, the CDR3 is TGTGCCAGCAGTGCACTCCTTAATGAAAAACTGTTTTTT. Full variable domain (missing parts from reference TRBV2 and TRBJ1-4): EPEVTQTPSHQVTQMGQEVILRCVPISNHLYFYWYRQILGQKVEFLVSFYNNEISEKSEIFDDQFSVERPDGSNFTLKIRSTKLEDSAMYFCASSALLNEKLFFGSGTQLSVL.

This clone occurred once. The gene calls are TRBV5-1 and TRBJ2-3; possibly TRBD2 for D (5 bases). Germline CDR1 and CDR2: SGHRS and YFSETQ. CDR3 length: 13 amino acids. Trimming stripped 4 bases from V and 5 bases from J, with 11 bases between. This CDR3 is CASSRTGEDTQYF. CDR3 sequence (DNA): TGCGCCAGCAGCCGCACCGGGGAAGATACGCAGTATTTT.

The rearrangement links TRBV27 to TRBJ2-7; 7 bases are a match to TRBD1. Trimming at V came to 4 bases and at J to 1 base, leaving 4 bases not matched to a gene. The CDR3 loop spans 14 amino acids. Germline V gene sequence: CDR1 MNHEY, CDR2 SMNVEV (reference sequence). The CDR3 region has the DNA TGTGCCAGCAGTTACGACAGGGTGTCCTACGAGCAGTACTTC. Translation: CASSYDRVSYEQYF.

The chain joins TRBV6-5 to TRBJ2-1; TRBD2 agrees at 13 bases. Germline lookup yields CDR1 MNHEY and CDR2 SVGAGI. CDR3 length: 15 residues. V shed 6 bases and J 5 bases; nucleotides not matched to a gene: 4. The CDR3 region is CASSPGLAGDNEQFF. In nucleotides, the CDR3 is TGTGCCAGCAGCCCCGGACTAGCGGGGGACAATGAGCAGTTCTTC.

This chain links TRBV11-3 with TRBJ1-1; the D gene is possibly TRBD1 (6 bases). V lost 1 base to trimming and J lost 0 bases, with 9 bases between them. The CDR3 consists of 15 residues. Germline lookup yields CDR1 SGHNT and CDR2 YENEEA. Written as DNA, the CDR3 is TGTGCCAGCAGCTTAGGGACAGCAATGAACACTGAAGCTTTCTTT. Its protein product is CASSLGTAMNTEAFF. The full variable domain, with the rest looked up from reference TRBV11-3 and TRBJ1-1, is EAGVVQSPRYKIIEKKQPVAFWCNPISGHNTLYWYLQNLGQGPELLIRYENEEAVDDSQLPKDRFSAERLKGVDSTLKIQPAELGDSAVYLCASSLGTAMNTEAFFGQGTRLTVV.

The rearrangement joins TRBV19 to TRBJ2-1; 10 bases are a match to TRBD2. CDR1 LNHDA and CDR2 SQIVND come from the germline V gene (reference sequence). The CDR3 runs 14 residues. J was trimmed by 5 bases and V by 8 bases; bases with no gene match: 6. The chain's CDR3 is CASVASGRNNEQFF. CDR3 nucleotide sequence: TGTGCCAGTGTCGCTAGCGGGAGAAACAATGAGCAGTTCTTC. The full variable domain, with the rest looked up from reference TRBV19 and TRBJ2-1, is DGGITQSPKYLFRKEGQNVTLSCEQNLNHDAMYWYRQDPGQGLRLIYYSQIVNDFQKGDIAEGYSVSREKKESFPLTVTSAQKNPTAFYLCASVASGRNNEQFFGPGTRLTVL.

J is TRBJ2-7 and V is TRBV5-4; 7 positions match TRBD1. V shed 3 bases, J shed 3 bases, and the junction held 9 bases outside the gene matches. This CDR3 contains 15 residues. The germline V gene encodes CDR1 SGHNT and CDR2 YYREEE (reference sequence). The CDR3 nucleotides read TGTGCCAGCAGCTCCCCCCCGGGACAGATCTACGAGCAGTACTTC. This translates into CASSSPPGQIYEQYF.

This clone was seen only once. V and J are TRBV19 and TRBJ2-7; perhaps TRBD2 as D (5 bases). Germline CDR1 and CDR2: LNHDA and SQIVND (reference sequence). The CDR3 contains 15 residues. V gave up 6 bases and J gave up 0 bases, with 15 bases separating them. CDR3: CASSPTERISYEQYF. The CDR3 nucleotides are TGTGCCAGTAGCCCCACTGAGCGGATCTCCTACGAGCAGTACTTC.

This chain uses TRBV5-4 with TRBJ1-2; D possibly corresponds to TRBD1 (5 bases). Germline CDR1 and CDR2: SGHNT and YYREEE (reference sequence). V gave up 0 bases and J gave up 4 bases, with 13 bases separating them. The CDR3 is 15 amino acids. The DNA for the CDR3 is TGTGCCAGCAGCTTGGCAAATCGCGGGGGCTATGGCTACACCTTC. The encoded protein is CASSLANRGGYGYTF.

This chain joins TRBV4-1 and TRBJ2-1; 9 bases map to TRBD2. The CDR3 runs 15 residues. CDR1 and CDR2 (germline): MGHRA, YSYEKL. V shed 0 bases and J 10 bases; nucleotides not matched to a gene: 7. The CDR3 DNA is TGCGCCAGCAGCCAAGAGCTAGCGGGGAAACAGGAGCAGTTCTTC. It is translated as CASSQELAGKQEQFF.

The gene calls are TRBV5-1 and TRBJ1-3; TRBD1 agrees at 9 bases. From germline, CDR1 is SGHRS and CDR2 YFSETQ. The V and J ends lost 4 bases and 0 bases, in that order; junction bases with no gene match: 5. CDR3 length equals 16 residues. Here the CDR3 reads CASSRTGALSGNTIYF. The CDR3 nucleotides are TGCGCCAGCAGCAGGACAGGGGCCCTCTCTGGAAACACCATATATTTT. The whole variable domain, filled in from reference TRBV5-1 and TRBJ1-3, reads KAGVTQTPRYLIKTRGQQVTLSCSPISGHRSVSWYQQTPGQGLQFLFEYFSETQRNKGNFPGRFSGRQFSNSRSEMNVSTLELGDSALYLCASSRTGALSGNTIYFGEGSWLTVV.

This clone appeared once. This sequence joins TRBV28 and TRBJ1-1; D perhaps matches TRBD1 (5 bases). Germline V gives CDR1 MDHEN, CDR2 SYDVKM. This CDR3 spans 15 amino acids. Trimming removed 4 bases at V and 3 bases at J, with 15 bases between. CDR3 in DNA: TGTGCCAGCAGTTCCACTGGTAGACAGTACACTGAAGCTTTCTTT. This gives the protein CASSSTGRQYTEAFF.

Here the CDR3 reads CAWETSGAYEQYF. In DNA form, the CDR3 reads TGTGCCTGGGAGACTAGCGGGGCCTACGAGCAGTACTTC. The V and J genes are TRBV30 and TRBJ2-7; 11 bases match TRBD2. Trimming at V came to 5 bases and at J to 2 bases, leaving 2 bases not matched to a gene. In germline, CDR1 is GTSNPN, CDR2 SVGIG (reference sequence). The CDR3 has 13 amino acids.

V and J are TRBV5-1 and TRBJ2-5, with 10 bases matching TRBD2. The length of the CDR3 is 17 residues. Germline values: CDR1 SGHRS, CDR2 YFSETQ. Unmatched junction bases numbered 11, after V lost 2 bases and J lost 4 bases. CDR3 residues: CASSLASGSPASETQYF. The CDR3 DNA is TGCGCCAGCAGCTTAGCTAGCGGGAGCCCAGCCTCAGAGACCCAGTACTTC.

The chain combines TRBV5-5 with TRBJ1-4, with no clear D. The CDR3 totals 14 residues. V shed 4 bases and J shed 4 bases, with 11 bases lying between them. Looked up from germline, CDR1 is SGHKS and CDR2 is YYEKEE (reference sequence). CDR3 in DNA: TGTGCCAGCAGCCGACTCCAGCTTAATGAAAAACTGTTTTTT. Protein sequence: CASSRLQLNEKLFF.

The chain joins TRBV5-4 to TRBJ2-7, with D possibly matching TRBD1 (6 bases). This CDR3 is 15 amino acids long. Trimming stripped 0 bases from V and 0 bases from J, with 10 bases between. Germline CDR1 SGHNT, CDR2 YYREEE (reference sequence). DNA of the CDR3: TGTGCCAGCAGCTTGGGGGACACTTCCTCCTACGAGCAGTACTTC. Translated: CASSLGDTSSYEQYF.